The clone carrying this T cell receptor beta chain was counted ten times or more. The data stem from a study of neurological immune-mediated disorders. PBMCs numbering 2 million and stored at -80 C yielded the unsorted libraries. Trimming stripped 0 bases from V and 2 bases from J, with 8 bases between. This CDR3 spans 14 amino acids. Germline CDR1 SGHTA, CDR2 FQGNSA. Every sequencing run produced over 200 million TCR-beta sequences, and the sequences from any one run covered 15-18 subjects. TCRdb re-derived calls from the 5' RACE reads in MiXCR, one entry per CDR3 protein. The table has about 74,000 distinct CDR3 sequences, less than 5.5% seen once.

The material sequenced was PBMCs. The chain has TRBV7-2 and TRBJ2-7; D gene unclear. The clonotype comes from a man younger than 35 with multiple sclerosis. The CDR3 loop is CASSLAPSTYEQYF. In nucleotides, the CDR3 is TGTGCCAGCAGCTTAGCTCCTAGTACCTACGAGCAGTACTTC.